A selection of T cell receptor beta chains follows, all from one sample in a study of T cell responses to AZD1222 COVID-19 vaccine. Method: immunoSEQ multiplex PCR; TCRdb's copy keeps in-frame clones and lacks some. The sample yields roughly 170,000 clones, 90% to 95% seen once. The specimen comprised peripheral blood, sampled 28 days after the second AZD1222 dose. These receptors all stem from an adult who received the AZD1222 COVID-19 vaccine. The CDR3 runs from the conserved cysteine through the conserved F or W. A D gene is named only where the DNA matches it firmly. A row's size may be missing; if present it is once, few, many or a size class.

cdr3_nt,cdr3_aa,d_call,j_call,v_call,clone_size
TGTGCCAGCAGCATTCGACAGGGAGGCTACGAGCAGTACTTC,CASSIRQGGYEQYF,-,TRBJ2-7,TRBV6-5,-
TGTGCCAGCAGCTTGGGGGCGACAGGCCGCCTCGAGAGCTACACCTTC,CASSLGATGRLESYTF,-,TRBJ1-2,TRBV5-4,-
TGCGCCAGCAGCTCACGACTAGCGGGGTTAGCCAATGAGCAGTTCTTC,CASSSRLAGLANEQFF,TRBD2,TRBJ2-1,TRBV5-1,-
TGTGCCAGCAGCTACGACAGGGCGAGGGCTTACGAGCAGTACTTC,CASSYDRARAYEQYF,TRBD1,TRBJ2-7,TRBV7-8,-
TGTGCCAGCAGTTACTCGCGGGGGGTTAACAATGAGCAGTTCTTC,CASSYSRGVNNEQFF,TRBD2,TRBJ2-1,TRBV6-5,-
TGTGCCAGCAGCTTGGGGCCCCTGGGCTCCTACGAGCAGTACTTC,CASSLGPLGSYEQYF,-,TRBJ2-7,TRBV5-4,-
TGTGCCAGCAGTTTGGGGTACTCCTACGAGCAGTACTTC,CASSLGYSYEQYF,-,TRBJ2-7,TRBV28,-
TGTGCCAGTCCCCATCAGTTAGAGGGGGGCGCCAGGACTGAAGCTTTCTTT,CASPHQLEGGARTEAFF,-,TRBJ1-1,TRBV19,-
TGCGCCAGCAAGCATGGAGACCTCGTGGACTACAATGAGCAGTTCTTC,CASKHGDLVDYNEQFF,-,TRBJ2-1,TRBV10-2,-
TGTGCCAGCAGCTTAGACAGGGGACAGCGCACAGATACGCAGTATTTT,CASSLDRGQRTDTQYF,TRBD1,TRBJ2-3,TRBV11-2,-
TGTGCCAGCAGTTTATTGGGCAGACGGGTCTCCGAGCAGTACTTC,CASSLLGRRVSEQYF,-,TRBJ2-7,TRBV28,-
TGTGCCAGCAGCTTGGCCCCGGACAGATATTATGGCTACACCTTC,CASSLAPDRYYGYTF,-,TRBJ1-2,TRBV5-4,few
TGTGCCACCAGGTGGACAGGGGGAGAGACCCAGTACTTC,CATRWTGGETQYF,TRBD1,TRBJ2-5,TRBV15,-
TGTGCCAGCAGCCCGCGGTGGGCAATGAACACTGAAGCTTTCTTT,CASSPRWAMNTEAFF,-,TRBJ1-1,TRBV9,-
TGTGCCAGCATGCGGGCCCTAGCGGACTACAATGAGCAGTTCTTC,CASMRALADYNEQFF,TRBD2,TRBJ2-1,TRBV2,-
TGTGCCAGCAGCTTGGCCGGGAATCAGCCCCAGCATTTT,CASSLAGNQPQHF,-,TRBJ1-5,TRBV5-6,-
TGTGCCAGCAGCGGGAGACCGAGGTCGTTGTACAATGAGCAGTTCTTC,CASSGRPRSLYNEQFF,-,TRBJ2-1,TRBV7-9,-
TGTGCCAGCAGTGACAGTTCGAACACTGAAGCTTTCTTT,CASSDSSNTEAFF,-,TRBJ1-1,TRBV5-4,-
TGTGCCAGCCGCTTCGGCAGGGGGTACACCGGGGAGCTGTTTTTT,CASRFGRGYTGELFF,TRBD1,TRBJ2-2,TRBV5-8,-
TGCGCCAGCAGCCAGGCTGGGTCGACAGCGAACACTGAAGCTTTCTTT,CASSQAGSTANTEAFF,-,TRBJ1-1,TRBV4-1,-
TGTGCCAGCAGTTTAACCCGTAGTCAGCCCCAGCATTTT,CASSLTRSQPQHF,-,TRBJ1-5,TRBV27,once
TGTGCCAGCAGTCCTGACAAGAGCAATCAGCCCCAGCATTTT,CASSPDKSNQPQHF,-,TRBJ1-5,TRBV6-6,-
TGTGCCAGCAGTGTGCATGGACAGTCGCAGGGCTACACCTTC,CASSVHGQSQGYTF,-,TRBJ1-2,TRBV2,-
TGCAGCGTTCACCGGGACGGTCGGAACACTGAAGCTTTCTTT,CSVHRDGRNTEAFF,-,TRBJ1-1,TRBV29-1,-
TGTGCCAGCAGTCCTCTCCTCCAAGAGACCCAGTACTTC,CASSPLLQETQYF,-,TRBJ2-5,TRBV28,-
TGTGCCAGCAGCTTAGGGACTGGAGGGTCGGTGGAGCAGTTCTTC,CASSLGTGGSVEQFF,-,TRBJ2-1,TRBV7-3,-